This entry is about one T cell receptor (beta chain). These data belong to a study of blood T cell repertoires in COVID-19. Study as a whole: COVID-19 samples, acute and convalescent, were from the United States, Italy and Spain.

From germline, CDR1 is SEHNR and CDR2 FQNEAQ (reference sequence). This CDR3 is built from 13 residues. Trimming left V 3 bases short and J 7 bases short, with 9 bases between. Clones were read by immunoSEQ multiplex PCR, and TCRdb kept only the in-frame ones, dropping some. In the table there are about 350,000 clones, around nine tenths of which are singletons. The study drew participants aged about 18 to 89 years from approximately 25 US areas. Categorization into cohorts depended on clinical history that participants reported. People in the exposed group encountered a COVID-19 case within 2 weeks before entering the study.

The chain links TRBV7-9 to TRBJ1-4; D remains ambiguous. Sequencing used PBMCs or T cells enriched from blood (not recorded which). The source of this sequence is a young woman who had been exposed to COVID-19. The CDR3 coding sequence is TGTGCCAGCAGCTTTACAGTAGGTGAAAAACTGTTTTTT. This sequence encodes CASSFTVGEKLFF.